The 9 T cell receptor beta chains given below trace back to one sample, sequenced in a study of spatial heterogeneity in lung cancer. TCRdb re-derived calls from the 5' RACE reads in MiXCR, one entry per CDR3 protein. The repertoire holds more than 45,000 distinct CDR3 sequences, with approximately 5% as singletons. Time point indicated: sample taken at primary tumor resection. From tumor, nontumor lung or frozen PBMC, whole RNA was taken unsorted for sequencing. Here the sequenced sample was PBMCs, taken at surgery. Source of these receptors: a male donor with early-stage non-small cell lung cancer.

This clonotype was found many times. V and J are TRBV20-1 and TRBJ2-7, with TRBD1 matching over 7 bases. The CDR3 consists of 12 residues. CDR1 and CDR2 from the germline V gene are DFQATT and SNEGSKA (reference sequence). J lost 5 bases, V lost 6 bases, and 7 bases had no gene match. CDR3: CSASGQPNEQYF. CDR3 DNA sequence: TGCAGTGCATCGGGACAGCCCAACGAGCAGTACTTC.

Ten or more counts support this clonotype. The chain joins TRBV5-6 to TRBJ2-1; D may be TRBD2 (6 bases). Trimming removed 2 bases at V and 0 bases at J, with 12 bases between. The germline CDR1 and CDR2 sequences are SGHDT and YYEEEE. This CDR3 spans 16 amino acids. The CDR3 sequence is CASSFGAGSSYNEQFF. The CDR3 DNA reads as TGTGCCAGCAGCTTTGGGGCGGGGAGCTCCTACAATGAGCAGTTCTTC.

This clonotype appeared many times. The chain carries TRBV7-9 and TRBJ1-2; D is uncertain. Germline V lookup: CDR1 SEHNR, CDR2 FQNEAQ (reference sequence). The CDR3 totals 14 residues. Trimming took 5 bases from V and 6 from J, leaving 16 bases between them. CDR3 sequence: CASSPPDRSHGYTF. The CDR3 DNA reads as TGTGCCAGCAGCCCCCCGGACCGGAGCCATGGCTACACCTTC.

This clonotype was recorded many times. The rearrangement joins TRBV5-4 to TRBJ2-7; D is tentatively TRBD1 or TRBD2 (5 bases each). CDR1 and CDR2 (germline): SGHNT, YYREEE (reference sequence). V was pared by 4 bases and J by 6 bases, with 11 bases between. The CDR3 is 12 residues long. Here the CDR3 reads CASSPHGGEQYF. The CDR3 DNA reads TGTGCCAGCAGCCCCCATGGGGGCGAGCAGTACTTC.

This clonotype was seen ten or more times. The chain links TRBV20-1 to TRBJ2-5, with 8 positions matching TRBD2. Germline CDR1 and CDR2: DFQATT and SNEGSKA (reference sequence). The CDR3 contains 15 residues. With 1 base clipped from V and 3 bases from J, the junction kept 7 bases outside the gene matches. The CDR3 protein is CSARASGSREETQYF. CDR3 nucleotide sequence: TGCAGTGCTAGAGCCAGCGGGAGCAGAGAAGAGACCCAGTACTTC.

In regard to this clonotype: Germline and junction disagree at one end, which may indicate a read error. This chain joins TRBV28 and TRBJ2-1, with unresolved D. CDR1 and CDR2 from the germline V gene are MDHEN and SYDVKM. The CDR3 runs 14 residues. This chain's CDR3 is CASSLFFGRNGQFF. The DNA for the CDR3 is TGTGCCAGCAGTTTATTCTTTGGAAGGAATGGGCAGTTCTTC.

This sequence joins TRBV12-3 or TRBV12-4 and TRBJ1-1, with a weak D call TRBD1 (5 bases). The V gene lost 6 bases and the J gene lost 1 base, with 12 bases spanning the gap. The CDR3 spans 14 residues. Written as DNA, the CDR3 is TGTGCCAGCAGCCGGGGACCAGAGAACACTGAAGCTTTCTTT. Protein: CASSRGPENTEAFF.

This clonotype was picked up a small number of times. The V call is TRBV7-9, the J call TRBJ1-2; 10 bases fit TRBD1. This CDR3 has 17 amino acids. V shed 4 bases and J 4 bases; nucleotides not matched to a gene: 12. Germline V gives CDR1 SEHNR, CDR2 FQNEAQ (reference sequence). CDR3 DNA: TGTGCCAGCAGCTCTCCGGGACAGGGGTCAGCTTCCTATGGCTACACCTTC. This sequence encodes CASSSPGQGSASYGYTF.

This clonotype was detected ten times or more. This chain links TRBV7-6 with TRBJ2-7; D is undetermined. Germline CDR1 is SGHVS and CDR2 is FNYEAQ. This CDR3 is 14 amino acids long. The V gene lost 1 base and the J gene lost 0 bases, with 7 bases spanning the gap. This chain's CDR3 is CASSLDPSSYEQYF. The CDR3 DNA is TGTGCCAGCAGCTTAGACCCTAGCTCCTACGAGCAGTACTTC.